This record looks at one T cell receptor (beta chain) sequence and its context. Germline trimming cut 5 bases from V and 6 bases from J; bases unmatched to any gene: 11. CDR1 is SGHTA, CDR2 FQGTGA, per germline. This CDR3 has 15 residues. This specimen belongs to a study of blood T cell repertoires in COVID-19. Study at large: There were acute and convalescent COVID-19 samples, and they came from the United States, Italy and Spain.

Repertoires were generated with immunoSEQ multiplex PCR, while TCRdb's copy carries only in-frame clones and drops some. The profile covers about 260,000 clones, with around nine tenths appearing a single time and approximately 10% taken by the ten largest. The V and J genes are TRBV7-3 and TRBJ2-7; 9 bases agree with TRBD1. Sample: peripheral blood. The receptor's source is a woman in her 70s with COVID-19, enrolled during active disease. The CDR3 coding sequence is TGTGCCAGCAGCAGATCTCCGGGACAGGGTGCCGAGCAGTACTTC. It is translated as CASSRSPGQGAEQYF.